A selection of T cell receptor beta chains follows, all from one sample in a study of response to subunit inactivated influenza vaccine. TCRdb called the RT-PCR reads again in MiXCR, with one record for every CDR3 protein. The sample includes over 650,000 distinct CDR3 sequences, 15% to 20% of them seen just once. The source was PBMCs from blood, collected 5 days after vaccination. These receptors were obtained from a man over 45 who received an inactivated influenza vaccine. CDR3s include the opening cysteine and the closing phenylalanine or tryptophan. D genes are given only for firm matches. Rows give clone size only sometimes, using once, few, many, or a class for an expanded clone.

V	J	size	D	DNA	CDR3
TRBV6-2/TRBV6-3	TRBJ2-1	many	-	TGTGCCAGCAGTTCCGACCGAGGGACGGTAGCCGGGACGCTCTACAATGAGCAGTTCTTC	CASSSDRGTVAGTLYNEQFF
TRBV12-3/TRBV12-4	TRBJ1-5	-	-	TGTGCCAGCGGTGGGGGGTATCAGCCCCAGCATTTT	CASGGGYQPQHF
TRBV4-2	TRBJ2-6	-	-	TGTGCCAGCAGCCAAGTCAGAGACTCTGGGGCCAACGTCCTGACTTTC	CASSQVRDSGANVLTF
TRBV6-1	TRBJ2-3	few	TRBD2	TGTGCCAGCAGTAGAGCCGGGACTAGCGGGACTCACGCTAAACAGTATTTT	CASSRAGTSGTHAKQYF
TRBV4-1	TRBJ2-7	few	-	TGCGCCAGCAGCCAAACTGACAGTCCTTCCATCTACGAGCAGTACTTC	CASSQTDSPSIYEQYF
TRBV10-3	TRBJ1-1	-	-	TGTGCCATCAGTGGTAGGGACACTGAAGCTTTCTTT	CAISGRDTEAFF
TRBV24-1	TRBJ2-5	-	-	TGTGCCACCAGTGACACAGGCGCGGGTTCGGTAGAGACCCAGTACTTC	CATSDTGAGSVETQYF
TRBV24-1	TRBJ2-6	-	-	TGTGCCATCCAGGGGCAGGGAGGAAGAGGGATCTCTGGGGCCAACGTCCTGACTTTC	CAIQGQGGRGISGANVLTF
TRBV13	TRBJ2-3	-	TRBD2	TGTGCCAGCCGTCCTAGCGGGAGTCTCACAGATACGCAGTATTTT	CASRPSGSLTDTQYF
TRBV29-1	TRBJ2-7	few	-	TGCAGCGTTTGGGAAGGGTCCTACGAGCAGTACTTC	CSVWEGSYEQYF
TRBV24-1	TRBJ2-5	few	-	TGTGCCACCAGTGATCATCAAGAAGGGCTACAAGAGACCCAGTACTTC	CATSDHQEGLQETQYF
TRBV7-2	TRBJ2-5	-	TRBD1	TGTGCCAGCAGCTTAACCGGGACAGGGGTTGGAGAGACCCAGTACTTC	CASSLTGTGVGETQYF
TRBV29-1	TRBJ2-3	-	-	TGCAGCGTTGGGATGGACTCACTGGGTACGCAGTATTTT	CSVGMDSLGTQYF
TRBV5-1	TRBJ2-1	many	-	TGCGCCAGCAGCTTGGTGGTGAATGACAATGAGCAGTTCTTC	CASSLVVNDNEQFF
TRBV20-1	TRBJ2-1	few	TRBD2	TGCAGTGCTAGCACTAGCGGCTCCTACAATGAGCAGTTCTTC	CSASTSGSYNEQFF
TRBV20-1	TRBJ2-3	-	-	TGCAGTGCTAACCGGGGGCCTAGCACAGATACGCAGTATTTT	CSANRGPSTDTQYF
TRBV13	TRBJ2-7	few	TRBD2	TGTGCCAGCAGCTTCCTGCGGGAGGCGGGCAACGAGCAGTACTTC	CASSFLREAGNEQYF
TRBV27	TRBJ2-2	-	-	TGTGCCAGCAGTTTCATCGAGGAACGGAACACCGGGGAGCTGTTTTTT	CASSFIEERNTGELFF
TRBV27	TRBJ2-7	-	TRBD2	TGTGCCAGCAGCCCTACTAGCGCCGGCTCCTACGAGCAGTACTTC	CASSPTSAGSYEQYF
TRBV28	TRBJ1-5	few	-	TGTGCCAGCAGTTTATTTCCGGGTTACAATCAGCCCCAGCATTTT	CASSLFPGYNQPQHF
TRBV28	TRBJ2-1	-	TRBD1	TGTGCCAGCAGTTTAGAACTTGGGACAGGTAGCTCCTACAATGAGCAGTTCTTC	CASSLELGTGSSYNEQFF
TRBV2	TRBJ2-6	-	-	TGTGCCAGCAGTGAAGCCCCTTCGGGGGCCAACGTCCTGACTTTC	CASSEAPSGANVLTF
TRBV28	TRBJ2-2	many	-	TGTGCCAGCAGTCCACCGGGACGGTCGAACACCGGGGAGCTGTTTTTT	CASSPPGRSNTGELFF
TRBV10-3	TRBJ2-5	few	-	TGTGCCATCAGCCGGGACCCAGGAAAAGAGACCCAGTACTTC	CAISRDPGKETQYF
TRBV6-6	TRBJ2-5	few	-	TGTGCCAGCAGTTACCAGGGTTCAGAGACCCAGTACTTC	CASSYQGSETQYF
TRBV6-2/TRBV6-3	TRBJ2-1	-	TRBD2	TGTGCCAGCAGTTACGCGGGAGGCAGGGTCAATGAGCAGTTCTTC	CASSYAGGRVNEQFF
TRBV20-1	TRBJ2-1	few	TRBD2	TGCAGTGCACGACGGGAGCGGGGATCCTACAATGAGCAGTTCTTC	CSARRERGSYNEQFF
TRBV9	TRBJ2-2	many	-	TGTGCCAGCAGCCCCCGACAGACCAACACCGGGGAGCTGTTTTTT	CASSPRQTNTGELFF
TRBV20-1	TRBJ1-1	-	-	TGCAGTGCTAGGGAAGGAGGGGACACTGAAGCTTTCTTT	CSAREGGDTEAFF
TRBV7-9	TRBJ1-3	-	-	TGTGCCAGCAGCAAACAACAGGGATCTGGAAACACCATATATTTT	CASSKQQGSGNTIYF
TRBV6-1	TRBJ1-6	few	TRBD1	TGTGCCAGCAGGCCCGACAGGGTTGGCTCCTATAATTCACCCCTCCACTTT	CASRPDRVGSYNSPLHF
TRBV20-1	TRBJ1-1	few	-	TGCAGAGCTGACAGGAGGAACACTGAAGCTTTCTTT	CRADRRNTEAFF
TRBV19	TRBJ2-1	-	TRBD2	TGTGCCAGTAGTATCCGCGGGACAGCGACTAGCGGGAGATCCTACAATGAGCAGTTCTTC	CASSIRGTATSGRSYNEQFF
TRBV20-1	TRBJ1-6	few	-	TGCAGTGCTAGAGATAGCGGACAGCTTTATAATTCACCCCTCCACTTT	CSARDSGQLYNSPLHF
TRBV12-3/TRBV12-4	TRBJ2-1	many	-	TGTGCCAGCAGCCGGCAGAGTGCTTACAATGAGCAGTTCTTC	CASSRQSAYNEQFF
TRBV28	TRBJ2-3	-	-	TGTGCCAGCAGTTTATTCAGGGGGAGGACAGATACGCAGTATTTT	CASSLFRGRTDTQYF
TRBV19	TRBJ2-3	-	-	TGTGCCAGTAGTAGCGTGAATACGCAGTATTTT	CASSSVNTQYF
TRBV2	TRBJ2-2	many	TRBD1	TGTGCCAGCAAATTAACAGGGGTCACCGGGGAGCTGTTTTTT	CASKLTGVTGELFF
TRBV2	TRBJ2-3	-	TRBD1	TGTGCCAGCGTTGGACAGGGGACGAATACGCAGTATTTT	CASVGQGTNTQYF
TRBV4-3	TRBJ1-5	many	-	TGCGCCAGCAGCCAAGAATGGAATCAGCCCCAGCATTTT	CASSQEWNQPQHF
TRBV20-1	TRBJ2-7	-	-	TGCAGTGCTAGAGGAGGTGAGGGGAGTCTTATGGAGTACTTC	CSARGGEGSLMEYF
TRBV20-1	TRBJ2-7	many	TRBD1	TGCAGTGCTAGAGAGGGACAGGCCCACTACGAGCAGTACTTC	CSAREGQAHYEQYF
TRBV7-9	TRBJ2-3	-	TRBD1	TGTGCCAGCAGCTTACTGACAGGGTCGGCAGATACGCAGTATTTT	CASSLLTGSADTQYF
TRBV7-2	TRBJ2-7	many	-	TGTGCCAGCAGCTTGGGAAGGTACTACGAGCAGTACTTC	CASSLGRYYEQYF
TRBV4-2	TRBJ2-7	few	TRBD2	TGTGCCAGCAGCCAAGAGCTGTTATCGACTAGCGGGAGATACGAGCAGTACTTC	CASSQELLSTSGRYEQYF
TRBV4-1	TRBJ2-3	-	-	TGCGCCAGCAGCCGAAGGGCAGGGGTTTCGGCAGATACGCAGTATTTT	CASSRRAGVSADTQYF
TRBV7-8	TRBJ1-5	-	-	TGTGCCAGCAGCTTCGCCGATTATAGCAATCAGCCCCAGCATTTT	CASSFADYSNQPQHF
TRBV21-1	TRBJ2-3	few	-	TGTGCCAGCAGCACAGTACCGGGACCCGCGAACACAGATACGCAGTATTTT	CASSTVPGPANTDTQYF
TRBV27	TRBJ2-1	-	-	TGTGCCAGCAGTTTATACGGCCACAATGAGCAGTTCTTC	CASSLYGHNEQFF
TRBV12-2	TRBJ1-5	few	-	TGTGCAAGTCGCTTAGGGACAGGGTATCAGCCCCAGCATTTT	CASRLGTGYQPQHF
TRBV15	TRBJ2-7	-	-	TGTGCCACCAGCACTTTAGGCTACGAGCAGTACTTC	CATSTLGYEQYF
TRBV20-1	TRBJ2-7	-	-	TGCAGTGCTAGTGCTGGGGGGCGTCCCTACGAGCAGTACTTC	CSASAGGRPYEQYF